This T cell receptor (beta chain) was sequenced in a study of cytomegalovirus exposure and HLA in healthy donors. The CDR3 runs to 15 residues. Germline CDR1 is SGHAT and CDR2 is FQNNGV. Deletions cut 1 base from V and 0 bases from J, with 9 bases between. The study ran its PCR with 60 Vbeta and 13 Jbeta primers. Original processing methods: Some 11 million of the about 80 million unique TCR beta chains counted in a later analysis were shared. Produced via immunoSEQ multiplex PCR; TCRdb's table is partial and in-frame only. That table supplies the V and J calls and clone size; D and trimming were determined from the DNA. The table counts roughly 76,000 clones; 2% to 3% lies in the top ten.

The genes are TRBV11-2 and TRBJ1-1; D is unresolved. This TCR was sampled from a female donor in good health and CMV-seropositive. Material: PBMCs. CDR3 bases: TGTGCCAGCAGCTTAGCGACTGCTATGAACACTGAAGCTTTCTTT. This translates into CASSLATAMNTEAFF.